The sequence of this T cell receptor beta chain was determined in a study of blood T cell repertoires in COVID-19. About the research overall: The samples span acute and convalescent COVID-19 from the United States, Italy and Spain. T cells, B-cell-depleted T cells, or PBMCs supplied cDNA or gDNA.

Participants had their cohort set by participant-reported clinical history. Trimming took 4 bases from V and 3 from J, leaving 13 bases between them. The CDR3 runs 15 residues. Germline V gene sequence: CDR1 MNHEY, CDR2 SMNVEV (reference sequence). In the original analysis: The assay estimated nucleated cells by amplifying reference gene primers. Clones were sequenced by immunoSEQ multiplex PCR, and TCRdb holds only the in-frame ones, with some missing. D and trimming come from the DNA, and the V and J calls and clone size come from that table. In the table there are approximately 130,000 clones, around 83% of which are singletons.

V and J are TRBV27 and TRBJ2-1; no clear D gene. Sample: PBMCs or T cells enriched from blood (not recorded which). This receptor was taken from a man aged 25-40 years who had recovered from COVID-19. This CDR3 is CASSSLAGRYNEQFF. In DNA, the CDR3 is TGTGCCAGCAGTTCTCTGGCAGGCCGCTACAATGAGCAGTTCTTC.